This T cell receptor (beta chain) was captured in a study of cytomegalovirus exposure and HLA in healthy donors. As for the study in general: Most donors, roughly 84% of around 400 genotyped, fell in the Caucasian-associated ancestry cluster. The study's findings and limits: A few CMV-associated chains proved CMV antigen-specific in vitro. Rarity characterized most TCR sequences, yet some public TCRs appeared in many donors. Associated with cytomegalovirus, according to the listing, were 150 to 200 TCR beta chains.

Concerning this clone itself: Antigen: not known.

The primer mix had 60 Vbeta and 13 Jbeta primers. Profiled with immunoSEQ multiplex PCR; TCRdb holds only in-frame clones, not every one. The sample consists of around 120,000 clones, 65% to 90% of them appearing once. The germline V gene has CDR1 KGHSH and CDR2 LQKENI. This CDR3 region has 15 residues. The V and J ends lost 4 bases and 7 bases, in that order; junction bases with no gene match: 11. The sequence was obtained from a girl between 2 and 10 years old in good health and CMV-seronegative. The sequenced sample was PBMCs. This chain uses TRBV18 with TRBJ2-7; 9 bases fit TRBD1. The CDR3 nucleotides read TGTGCCAGCTCACGGGATGGACAGGGGATCGGGGAGCAGTACTTC. Amino acid sequence: CASSRDGQGIGEQYF.